A single count supports the clone carrying this T cell receptor beta chain. V lost 2 bases and J 0 bases, leaving 15 bases between the germline ends. This CDR3 region has 17 residues. Per the germline V gene, CDR1 is SGHRS and CDR2 is YFSETQ. The time point denotes: cycle 4 day 1 (C4D1), after 6 weeks of nivolumab. All patients experienced relapse after autologous stem cell transplantation, and brentuximab vedotin exposure was variable. Magnetic negative selection served to purify CD4+ T cells out of PBMCs that had been thawed. The assay was immunoSEQ multiplex PCR, and TCRdb's table has in-frame clones only and misses some. The table has about 30,000 clones, around four fifths seen once. The data derive from a study of PD-1 blockade in classical Hodgkin lymphoma.

Sequencing was performed on CD4+ T cells from blood, taken before the fourth cycle of nivolumab. The chain has TRBV5-1 and TRBJ2-1; D might be TRBD2 (6 bases). The sequence came from a human donor with classical Hodgkin lymphoma. The CDR3 bases are TGCGCCAGCAGCTTCGGAGGGCTAGCTGACTCCTACAATGAGCAGTTCTTC. Translating it yields CASSFGGLADSYNEQFF.